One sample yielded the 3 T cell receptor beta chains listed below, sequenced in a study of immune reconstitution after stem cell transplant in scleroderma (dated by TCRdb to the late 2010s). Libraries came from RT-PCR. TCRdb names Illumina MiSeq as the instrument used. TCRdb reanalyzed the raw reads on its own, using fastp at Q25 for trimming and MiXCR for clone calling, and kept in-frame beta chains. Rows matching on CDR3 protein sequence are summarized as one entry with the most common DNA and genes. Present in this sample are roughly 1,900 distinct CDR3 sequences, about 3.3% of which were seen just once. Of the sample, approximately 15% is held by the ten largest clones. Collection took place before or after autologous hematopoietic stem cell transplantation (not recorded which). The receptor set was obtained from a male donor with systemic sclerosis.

The CDR3 protein is CASSGGTGGQETQYF. CDR3 nucleotides: TGCGCCAGCAGCGGTGGAACAGGGGGCCAAGAGACCCAGTACTTC. This rearrangement joins TRBV5-1 to TRBJ2-5, with 8 bases fitting TRBD1. V shed 4 bases, J shed 1 base, and the junction held 6 bases outside the gene matches. Germline-derived CDR1 and CDR2 are SGHRS and YFSETQ. This CDR3 is 15 amino acids long.

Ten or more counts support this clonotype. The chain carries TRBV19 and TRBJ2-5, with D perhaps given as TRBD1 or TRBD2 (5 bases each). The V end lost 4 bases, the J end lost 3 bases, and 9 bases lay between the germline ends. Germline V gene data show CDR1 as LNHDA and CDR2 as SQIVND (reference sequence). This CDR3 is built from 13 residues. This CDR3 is CASSTGTKETQYF. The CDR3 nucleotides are TGTGCCAGTAGTACCGGGACCAAAGAGACCCAGTACTTC.

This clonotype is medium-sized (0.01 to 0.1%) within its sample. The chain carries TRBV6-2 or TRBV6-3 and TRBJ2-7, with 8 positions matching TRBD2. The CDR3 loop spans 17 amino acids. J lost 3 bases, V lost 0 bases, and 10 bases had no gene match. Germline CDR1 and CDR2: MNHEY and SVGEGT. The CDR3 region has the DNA TGTGCCAGCAGTTACTCGAGTACGGACGGGGGGGGCTACGAGCAGTACTTC. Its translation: CASSYSSTDGGGYEQYF.